What follows are 21 T cell receptor beta chains derived from one specimen sequenced in a study of T cell responses to AZD1222 COVID-19 vaccine. Assay: immunoSEQ multiplex PCR; the TCRdb copy retains only in-frame clones and omits some. The sample has 150,000 or so clones; roughly nine tenths are singletons. The material was peripheral blood, obtained on day 0 of AZD1222 vaccination. The receptor set was obtained from an adult in good health.

The chain has TRBV6-5 and TRBJ2-6; D gene ambiguous. From germline, CDR1 is MNHEY and CDR2 SVGAGI. V gave up 2 bases and J gave up 0 bases, with 5 bases separating them. The length of the CDR3 is 15 residues. DNA of the CDR3: TGTGCCAGCAGTTACACCAGCTCTGGGGCCAACGTCCTGACTTTC. Amino acids: CASSYTSSGANVLTF.

The V and J genes are TRBV9 and TRBJ2-1; TRBD2 matches at 7 bases. V was pared by 0 bases and J by 4 bases, with 10 bases of the junction left unmatched. The CDR3 sequence is 17 residues long. CDR1 and CDR2 from the germline V gene are SGDLS and YYNGEE. CDR3 amino acids: CASSVGPSGAGYNEQFF. The CDR3 DNA reads TGTGCCAGCAGCGTAGGTCCTAGCGGAGCTGGGTACAATGAGCAGTTCTTC.

The chain links TRBV10-3 to TRBJ1-1; unclear D gene. The length of the CDR3 is 13 residues. CDR1 is ENHRY and CDR2 is SYGVKD in the germline V gene. The V gene lost 4 bases and the J gene lost 1 base, with 7 bases spanning the gap. CDR3 nucleotides: TGTGCCATCAGTGTAGGCGGGAACACTGAAGCTTTCTTT. Translated: CAISVGGNTEAFF.

The chain is built from TRBV4-2 and TRBJ2-2; TRBD1 is a possible D gene (6 bases). The CDR3 covers 15 residues. Germline CDR1 LGHNA, CDR2 YNFKEQ. V lost 4 bases to trimming and J lost 10 bases, with 19 bases between them. The CDR3 protein is CASSPWDTSPEELFF. The CDR3 DNA reads as TGTGCCAGCAGCCCATGGGACACATCCCCGGAGGAGCTGTTTTTT.

The V gene is TRBV7-2, the J gene TRBJ1-2, with a tentative D call TRBD1 (5 bases). V lost 1 base and J lost 9, with 15 bases in between. CDR3 size: 14 residues. Germline V gene lookup returns CDR1 SGHTA and CDR2 FQGNSA. CDR3 sequence (DNA): TGTGCCAGCAGCTTAGGGTCACAGGCTTCCAGCTACACCTTC. This translates into CASSLGSQASSYTF.

The rearrangement joins TRBV5-1 to TRBJ2-5; 8 bases agree with TRBD1. There are 16 residues in the CDR3. V dropped 0 bases and J dropped 5; count of bases not matched to a gene: 9. Germline loops: CDR1 SGHRS, CDR2 YFSETQ. CDR3 DNA: TGCGCCAGCAGCTTGGCAGGGGGCCGGCTCGGCGAGACCCAGTACTTC. This translates into CASSLAGGRLGETQYF.

The genes are TRBV7-9 and TRBJ1-2; 7 nucleotides line up with TRBD1. Germline CDR1 SEHNR, CDR2 FQNEAQ (reference sequence). V was pared by 1 base and J by 4 bases, with 6 bases of the junction left unmatched. The CDR3 is made up of 15 amino acids. The CDR3 DNA reads as TGTGCCAGCAGCTTAGAGGGGGCGCCTCCCTATGGCTACACCTTC. It is translated as CASSLEGAPPYGYTF.

The table lists this clone with a count of one. CDR3 DNA: TGTGCCAGCAGAAACAGGGCTGAAGCTTTCTTT. Translating it yields CASRNRAEAFF. This rearrangement joins TRBV12-3 or TRBV12-4 to TRBJ1-1; possible D gene TRBD1, 6 bases. The CDR3 has 11 amino acids. V gave up 6 bases and J gave up 6 bases, with 8 bases separating them.

This chain uses TRBV6-1 with TRBJ2-1; D might be TRBD2 (5 bases). V lost 0 bases and J lost 6, with 15 bases in between. Germline assignment: CDR1 MNHNS and CDR2 SASEGT. The CDR3 extends over 16 amino acids. CDR3 amino acids: CASSEARRGPGNEQFF. As DNA, the CDR3 is TGTGCCAGCAGTGAAGCTAGGAGAGGGCCAGGCAATGAGCAGTTCTTC.

This chain joins TRBV18 and TRBJ1-6; D is ambiguous. From germline, CDR1 is KGHSH and CDR2 LQKENI. Trimming stripped 6 bases from V and 0 bases from J, with 12 bases between. The length of the CDR3 is 16 residues. The DNA of the CDR3 is TGTGCCAGCTCCCCAGCTACTAGCTCCTATAATTCACCCCTCCACTTT. It yields the protein CASSPATSSYNSPLHF.

J is TRBJ2-1 and V is TRBV9; D uncertain. The CDR3 has 12 residues. V was shortened by 4 bases and J by 4 bases, with 6 bases between the two germline ends. Per germline, CDR1 SGDLS and CDR2 YYNGEE. The CDR3, as DNA: TGTGCCAGCAGCTTCTCGTACAATGAGCAGTTCTTC. This encodes CASSFSYNEQFF.

This clone turned up a few times. This rearrangement joins TRBV4-3 to TRBJ2-3, with D perhaps being TRBD1 or TRBD2 (5 bases each). Trimming cost V 1 base and J 4 bases, with 9 bases left between them. The CDR3 runs to 14 residues. Germline V gene data show CDR1 as LGHNA and CDR2 as YSLEER. The CDR3 sequence is CASSQGRDADTQYF. The CDR3 DNA follows: TGCGCCAGCAGCCAAGGCAGGGACGCAGATACGCAGTATTTT.

The V and J genes are TRBV2 and TRBJ1-3; no clear D. This CDR3 is built from 16 residues. V lost 6 bases and J lost 2, with 17 bases in between. Germline V gene sequence: CDR1 SNHLY, CDR2 FYNNEI. CDR3 nucleotides: TGTGCCAGCAGCTGGAACCCCCCAGCGGCTGGAAACACCATATATTTT. It is translated as CASSWNPPAAGNTIYF.

The chain combines TRBV3-1 (or the pseudogene TRBV3-2) with TRBJ2-4; D remains ambiguous. This CDR3 has 15 residues. Germline-derived CDR1 and CDR2 are LGHDT and YNNKEL (reference sequence). Trimming left V 1 base short and J 0 bases short, with 7 bases between. The CDR3 DNA is TGTGCCAGCAGCCAAGGTTCGCTAGCCAAAAACATTCAGTACTTC. This codes for CASSQGSLAKNIQYF.

V and J are TRBV4-3 and TRBJ2-2; D unresolved. CDR1 and CDR2 from the germline V gene are LGHNA and YSLEER. The CDR3 spans 15 residues. Trimming removed 0 bases at V and 3 bases at J, with 8 bases between. The DNA for the CDR3 is TGCGCCAGCAGCCAAGAAGTCCGACACACCGGGGAGCTGTTTTTT. Its protein is CASSQEVRHTGELFF.

The J gene is TRBJ1-1, the V gene TRBV7-2, with D hard to call. The ends were cut back, 2 bases at V and 1 base at J, with 5 bases in the middle. Looked up from germline, CDR1 is SGHTA and CDR2 is FQGNSA. This CDR3 spans 13 amino acids. The CDR3 protein is CASSLQQNTEAFF. In DNA form, the CDR3 reads TGTGCCAGCAGCTTACAACAGAACACTGAAGCTTTCTTT.

This chain uses TRBV7-3 with TRBJ2-5, with a possible D match to TRBD2 (6 bases). Trimming removed 0 bases at V and 2 bases at J, with 16 bases between. The CDR3 is made up of 17 amino acids. The V gene's germline CDR1 is SGHTA and CDR2 FQGTGA. The CDR3 nucleotides read TGTGCCAGCAGCTTAACGGGACTGAATCGGGGACAAGAGACCCAGTACTTC. Its protein is CASSLTGLNRGQETQYF.

DNA of the CDR3: TGCAGCGTAGAGATTTTAACAGGGAAACTGTTTTTT. Translating gives CSVEILTGKLFF. The chain recombines TRBV29-1 with TRBJ1-4, with D possibly matching TRBD1 (6 bases). Looked up from germline, CDR1 is SQVTM and CDR2 is ANQGSEA. The CDR3 is made up of 12 amino acids. Trimming took 6 bases from V and 11 from J, leaving 16 bases between them. The full variable domain, with the rest looked up from reference TRBV29-1 and TRBJ1-4, is SAVISQKPSRDICQRGTSLTIQCQVDSQVTMMFWYRQQPGQSLTLIATANQGSEATYESGFVIDKFPISRPNLTFSTLTVSNMSPEDSSIYLCSVEILTGKLFFGSGTQLSVL.

This clone was counted a few times. This chain joins TRBV7-8 and TRBJ1-4; no clear D. The CDR3 consists of 13 residues. Germline V lookup: CDR1 SGHVS, CDR2 FQNEAQ. V shed 0 bases and J shed 8 bases, with 7 bases lying between them. The CDR3: CASSLAGREKLFF. The CDR3 DNA sequence: TGTGCCAGCAGCTTAGCAGGGAGGGAAAAACTGTTTTTT.

The V gene is TRBV7-9, the J gene TRBJ2-3, with D perhaps being TRBD1 or TRBD2 (5 bases each). There are 14 residues in the CDR3. Germline CDR1 reads SEHNR; CDR2 reads FQNEAQ (reference sequence). The CDR3 region is CAWGSHPATDTQYF. For the CDR3, the DNA is TGTGCGTGGGGGTCACATCCCGCCACAGATACGCAGTATTTT.

The rearrangement joins TRBV6-1 to TRBJ2-4, with D unresolved. Trimming removed 3 bases at V and 0 bases at J, with 12 bases between. Germline assignment: CDR1 MNHNS and CDR2 SASEGT. CDR3 length: 16 residues. The CDR3, as DNA: TGTGCCAGCAGTGATGGCAGACAACGAGCCAAAAACATTCAGTACTTC. It yields the protein CASSDGRQRAKNIQYF.